Listed below are T cell receptor beta chains from one sample, sequenced in a study of response to subunit inactivated influenza vaccine. MiXCR, applied by TCRdb to the RT-PCR reads, yields one record per CDR3 protein. The sample lists roughly 460,000 distinct CDR3 sequences; 9.5% to 13% were seen once. Sequences were derived from PBMCs from blood, sampled around seven weeks after vaccination. The receptors shown here come from a man aged 50 to 59 who received an inactivated influenza vaccine. The CDR3 runs from the conserved cysteine through the conserved F or W. D genes are given only for firm matches. Expanded clones are given a class, and other clones once, few, many or no size at all.

d_call	j_call	clone_size	v_call	cdr3_aa	cdr3_nt
NA	TRBJ1-4	NA	TRBV12-3/TRBV12-4	CASSGTGTITEKLFF	TGTGCCAGCAGCGGTACCGGGACAATAACTGAAAAACTGTTTTTT
NA	TRBJ2-2	NA	TRBV29-1	CSVRVNTGELFF	TGCAGCGTCAGGGTTAACACCGGGGAGCTGTTTTTT
NA	TRBJ1-1	NA	TRBV5-5	CASSLQAHMGTEAFF	TGTGCCAGCAGCTTACAGGCGCATATGGGCACTGAAGCTTTCTTT
TRBD1	TRBJ2-5	many	TRBV25-1	CASSDGQEIQETQYF	TGTGCCAGCAGTGACGGACAGGAGATACAAGAGACCCAGTACTTC
NA	TRBJ2-5	few	TRBV7-2	CASSLASSKETQYF	TGTGCCAGCAGCTTAGCGTCTTCGAAAGAGACCCAGTACTTC
NA	TRBJ2-5	few	TRBV7-3	CASSLTPADQETQYF	TGTGCCAGCAGCTTAACCCCAGCGGACCAAGAGACCCAGTACTTC
NA	TRBJ1-2	NA	TRBV10-3	CAISRDTNNYGYTF	TGTGCCATATCTCGGGACACAAATAACTATGGCTACACCTTC
NA	TRBJ2-1	NA	TRBV20-1	CSARSLVTSYNEQFF	TGCAGTGCTAGATCGCTCGTGACGTCCTACAATGAGCAGTTCTTC
NA	TRBJ2-1	NA	TRBV11-1	CASSFLGTAEQFF	TGTGCCAGCAGCTTCCTTGGGACTGCCGAGCAGTTCTTC
NA	TRBJ2-7	NA	TRBV5-6	CASSFGRGEYEQYF	TGTGCCAGCAGCTTCGGCAGGGGGGAATACGAGCAGTACTTC
NA	TRBJ2-5	NA	TRBV5-4	CASSLEKRGTQYF	TGTGCCAGCAGCTTGGAGAAGAGGGGGACCCAGTACTTC
TRBD1	TRBJ2-5	NA	TRBV28	CASRGQGAQYF	TGTGCCAGCAGGGGACAGGGGGCCCAGTACTTC
NA	TRBJ2-3	NA	TRBV6-5	CASSYSDPTGEQYF	TGTGCCAGCAGTTACTCGGACCCCACGGGAGAGCAGTATTTT
NA	TRBJ2-7	few	TRBV7-8	CASSPTPAGYEQYF	TGTGCCAGCAGCCCAACCCCGGCGGGCTACGAGCAGTACTTC
TRBD2	TRBJ2-1	few	TRBV10-3	CATSGRGDEQFF	TGTGCCACCAGCGGGAGGGGAGATGAGCAGTTCTTC
TRBD2	TRBJ2-5	NA	TRBV7-8	CASSLSAGGEETQYF	TGTGCCAGCAGCTTATCAGCGGGGGGAGAAGAGACCCAGTACTTC
NA	TRBJ2-1	few	TRBV28	CASTRDQDLFYNEQFF	TGTGCCAGCACTCGGGATCAGGACTTGTTCTACAATGAGCAGTTCTTC
TRBD2	TRBJ2-5	NA	TRBV28	CASATGTSGETQYF	TGTGCCAGTGCCACCGGGACTAGTGGTGAGACCCAGTACTTC
NA	TRBJ1-5	NA	TRBV21-1	CASAISQGPAQPQHF	TGTGCCAGCGCAATCTCACAGGGGCCGGCTCAGCCCCAGCATTTT
TRBD2	TRBJ2-7	few	TRBV7-2	CASSPLAGVTSYEQYF	TGTGCCAGCAGCCCTTTAGCGGGAGTAACCTCCTACGAGCAGTACTTC
NA	TRBJ2-5	NA	TRBV11-2	CASSLAIFAGGETQYF	TGTGCCAGCAGCTTAGCCATTTTCGCCGGTGGAGAGACCCAGTACTTC
TRBD1	TRBJ2-5	few	TRBV11-2	CASSIGQERTQYF	TGTGCCAGCAGCATCGGACAGGAACGGACCCAGTACTTC
TRBD2	TRBJ2-1	NA	TRBV7-8	CASSFGASGRLRNEQFF	TGTGCCAGCAGCTTCGGGGCTAGCGGGAGGCTACGCAATGAGCAGTTCTTC
TRBD1	TRBJ1-5	few	TRBV5-6	CASSLGQGGHQPQHF	TGTGCCAGCAGCTTGGGACAGGGTGGGCATCAGCCCCAGCATTTT
TRBD1	TRBJ1-1	once	TRBV7-8	CASTEFYRGQAKLGGTEAFF	TGTGCCAGCACCGAATTTTACCGGGGACAGGCGAAATTAGGGGGCACTGAAGCTTTCTTT
NA	TRBJ1-2	NA	TRBV7-2	CASGLDGGAFGYTF	TGTGCCAGCGGCTTAGATGGGGGGGCGTTTGGCTACACCTTC
NA	TRBJ2-1	few	TRBV15	CATSRDGGISYNEQFF	TGTGCCACCAGCAGAGACGGCGGTATTAGCTACAATGAGCAGTTCTTC
NA	TRBJ2-1	NA	TRBV7-2	CASSRRLDTLLGEEQFF	TGTGCCAGCAGCCGCCGGTTGGACACCCTCCTCGGGGAGGAGCAGTTCTTC
TRBD1	TRBJ2-1	NA	TRBV2	CASTPDRVGDEQFF	TGTGCCAGTACCCCAGACAGGGTAGGGGATGAGCAGTTCTTC